This entry describes one T cell receptor beta chain. This entry belongs to a study of T cell changes during pregnancy in multiple sclerosis. Trimming took off 3 bases at V and 5 bases at J, with 14 bases between the two ends. The germline V gene encodes CDR1 MDHEN and CDR2 SYDVKM. The length of the CDR3 is 14 residues. Method: immunoSEQ multiplex PCR; TCRdb's copy keeps in-frame clones and lacks some. The profile shows 100,000 or so clones, approximately 94% of them singletons. This TCR came from a female donor with multiple sclerosis, enrolled in a pregnancy study. The V gene is TRBV28, the J gene TRBJ2-7; D gene uncertain. Sequences were derived from peripheral blood, sampled before pregnancy. The CDR3 is CASSFFPQQDEQYF. The DNA for the CDR3 is TGTGCCAGCAGTTTTTTTCCCCAGCAGGACGAGCAGTACTTC.